The clone carrying this T cell receptor beta chain was detected many times. Its antigen is unidentified. Each single cDNA molecule received a unique molecular identifier. MiXCR, applied by TCRdb to the 5' RACE reads, yields one record per CDR3 protein. This sample yields fewer than 35,000 distinct CDR3 sequences, of which 5% are seen a single time; roughly 15% belongs to the top ten. The sample belongs to a study of early T cells in non-severe SARS-CoV-2 infection. Study overall: Chains were unpaired, as sequencing was done on bulk RNA from unsorted whole blood.

Study-level findings and limits: VDJdb-based annotation leaned toward anti-spike CD8 responses and missed private and CD4 specificities.

V shed 4 bases, J shed 1 base, and the junction held 5 bases outside the gene matches. CDR3 length: 15 residues. The TCR sequence derives from an adult who was a healthcare worker with PCR-confirmed SARS-CoV-2 infection or an uninfected control (not recorded which). Sequenced input: whole blood. The rearrangement joins TRBV12-3 or TRBV12-4 to TRBJ1-1, with TRBD1 matching 8 bases. This CDR3 reads CASSSRTGSNTEAFF. The CDR3 DNA is TGTGCCAGCAGTTCAAGGACAGGGTCGAACACTGAAGCTTTCTTT.